This T cell receptor beta chain was retrieved from a study of blood T cells in healthy people across ages. A second PCR, run for about 6 to 11 cycles, used a sample-barcoded 5' primer plus a J-beta primer mix. TCRdb reanalysed the 5' RACE reads using MiXCR and keeps one entry per CDR3 protein. The sample yields over 1,300,000 distinct CDR3 sequences, approximately 59% seen once. The CDR3 extends over 14 amino acids. V was cut by 5 bases and J by 6 bases, with 14 bases left in between. Per the germline V gene, CDR1 is SEHNR and CDR2 is FQNEAQ (reference sequence). The receptor comes from a man aged 18 to 29 in good health. The V gene is TRBV7-9, the J gene TRBJ2-1; D gene unclear. Sequenced: blood. CDR3 coding DNA: TGTGCCAGCAGCCCTCCGAGCGCTGGCAATGAGCAGTTCTTC. Translating gives CASSPPSAGNEQFF.